Listed below are T cell receptor beta chains from one sample, sequenced in a study of blood T cell repertoires in COVID-19. Profiling relied on immunoSEQ multiplex PCR, and the TCRdb table lists in-frame clones only, not all of them. The sample comprises almost 300,000 clones, roughly 89% of which are singletons, and roughly 11% rests with the top ten. Material for sequencing was peripheral blood. All receptors derive from a woman aged 30 to 39 with COVID-19, enrolled during active disease. The CDR3 runs from the conserved cysteine through the conserved F or W. The order of the fields is D gene, V gene, clone size, CDR3 length, J gene, CDR3 DNA, CDR3 protein. A D gene is named only where the DNA matches it firmly. Clone size, where shown, is once, few, many, or a class for clones that have expanded.

TRBD1,TRBV5-1,-,14,TRBJ2-5,TGCGCCAGCAGTCCGACAGGGGAAGAAGAGACCCAGTACTTC,CASSPTGEEETQYF
-,TRBV6-5,-,13,TRBJ2-5,TGTGCCAGCACAACGGGGGTTAAGGAGACCCAGTACTTC,CASTTGVKETQYF
-,TRBV5-6,-,16,TRBJ2-7,TGTGCCAGCAGCTTGGGGGTTTTAGAGGAACCCTACGAGCAGTACTTC,CASSLGVLEEPYEQYF
TRBD1,TRBV18,-,16,TRBJ1-1,TGTGCCAGCTCACCGCGGGGACAGGGGGCTAATACTGAAGCTTTCTTT,CASSPRGQGANTEAFF
-,TRBV5-6,-,15,TRBJ1-2,TGTGCCAGCAGCCCGGATATCAGGGTGATGTATGGCTACACCTTC,CASSPDIRVMYGYTF
-,TRBV5-1,many,15,TRBJ1-4,TGCGCCAGCAGCTTGGGGGGGCCAACTAATGAAAAACTGTTTTTT,CASSLGGPTNEKLFF
-,TRBV5-1,-,14,TRBJ1-3,TGCGCCAGCAGCTTACAGGGATCCGGAAACACCATATATTTT,CASSLQGSGNTIYF
-,TRBV6-5,-,14,TRBJ1-3,TGTGCCAGCAGACGACAGAGCTCTGGAAACACCATATATTTT,CASRRQSSGNTIYF
-,TRBV12-3/TRBV12-4,-,13,TRBJ1-6,TGTGCCAGCAGTTCAGACACTTATTCACCCCTCCACTTT,CASSSDTYSPLHF
-,TRBV14,-,12,TRBJ2-3,TGTGCCAGCAGCCGATTTTCGGGTACGCAGTATTTT,CASSRFSGTQYF
-,TRBV4-1,-,15,TRBJ1-1,TGCGCCAGCAGCCGATTCGACCCGGGAGGGACTGAAGCTTTCTTT,CASSRFDPGGTEAFF
-,TRBV6-5,-,13,TRBJ1-2,TGTGCCAGCACCATCCTACCGTTATATGGCTACACCTTC,CASTILPLYGYTF
TRBD1,TRBV5-4,-,15,TRBJ1-3,TGTGCCAGCAGCTGGGACAGGGCGCCGGGAAACACCATATATTTT,CASSWDRAPGNTIYF
-,TRBV6-5,-,14,TRBJ2-2,TGTGCCAGCAGTTATGGCCCAAACACCGGGGAGCTGTTTTTT,CASSYGPNTGELFF
-,TRBV6-5,-,13,TRBJ1-6,TGTGCCAGCAGTTATCGTAGGGAGTCACCCCTCCACTTT,CASSYRRESPLHF